Following are 12 T cell receptor beta chains from one sample sequenced in a study of CD8+ T cells in alopecia areata. cDNA prepared by RNA extraction and subsequent reverse transcription served as the template for sequencing. Clones were read by immunoSEQ multiplex PCR, and TCRdb kept only the in-frame ones, dropping some. Seen here are 15,000 to 20,000 clones, less than 70% observed once, and the top ten hold 6.1%. Patients with alopecia areata provided lesional scalp punch biopsies as well as peripheral blood. The sample was skin, taken at week 0. These receptors all come from a human donor with alopecia areata.

The V and J genes are TRBV5-1 and TRBJ2-1, with 10 bases fitting TRBD2. V trimming: 4 bases; J trimming: 8 bases; junction bases outside the gene matches: 18. The CDR3 spans 18 residues. Germline V gene sequence: CDR1 SGHRS, CDR2 YFSETQ. The CDR3 protein is CASSERTSGIKKVHEQFF. CDR3 coding DNA: TGCGCCAGCAGCGAGAGGACTAGCGGTATTAAGAAGGTCCATGAGCAGTTCTTC.

This rearrangement joins TRBV9 to TRBJ2-7; 9 positions agree with TRBD1. Losses at the gene ends were 4 bases for V and 3 bases for J; bases not matched to a gene: 5. The CDR3 is 14 residues long. Per germline, CDR1 SGDLS and CDR2 YYNGEE. CDR3 nucleotide sequence: TGTGCCAGCAGCAATCCGGGACAGGGCTACGAGCAGTACTTC. This gives the protein CASSNPGQGYEQYF.

This chain links TRBV6-1 with TRBJ2-5, with D possibly matching TRBD1 (5 bases). Per germline, CDR1 MNHNS and CDR2 SASEGT. CDR3 length equals 18 residues. Deletions cut 4 bases from V and 0 bases from J, with 21 bases between. CDR3 residues: CASSAGSQKGPYQETQYF. The CDR3 DNA follows: TGTGCCAGCAGTGCCGGGTCCCAAAAGGGGCCGTACCAAGAGACCCAGTACTTC.

The chain uses TRBV2 and TRBJ1-1; 7 bases match TRBD1. V was clipped by 7 bases and J by 4 bases; unmatched bases: 12. The CDR3 extends over 15 amino acids. Germline values: CDR1 SNHLY, CDR2 FYNNEI. The CDR3 loop is CASTTGEGMITEAFF. As DNA, the CDR3 is TGTGCCAGCACTACAGGGGAGGGAATGATCACTGAAGCTTTCTTT.

The J gene is TRBJ2-1, the V gene TRBV27; possibly TRBD1 or TRBD2 for D (5 bases each). The CDR3 consists of 12 residues. Trimming took off 5 bases at V and 7 bases at J, with 9 bases between the two ends. The V gene's germline CDR1 is MNHEY and CDR2 SMNVEV (reference sequence). This CDR3 is CASSGTVNEQFF. CDR3 in DNA: TGTGCCAGCAGTGGGACGGTAAATGAGCAGTTCTTC.

This clone was found a few times. The sample has other DNA sequences that encode this CDR3 too. This chain uses TRBV30 with TRBJ1-6, with D perhaps TRBD1 (6 bases). This CDR3 spans 16 amino acids. Per the germline V gene, CDR1 is GTSNPN and CDR2 is SVGIG (reference sequence). V lost 5 bases, J lost 9 bases, and 23 bases lay in between. This CDR3 is CAWRVRGAGASSPLHF. Here the CDR3 DNA reads TGTGCCTGGCGGGTACGGGGGGCGGGGGCGAGTTCACCCCTCCACTTT.

This clone showed up just a few times. This chain connects TRBV6-5 to TRBJ2-6, with D maybe TRBD1 (6 bases). Trimming removed 5 bases at V and 2 bases at J, with 7 bases between. The CDR3 has 14 amino acids. Germline values: CDR1 MNHEY, CDR2 SVGAGI. The DNA of the CDR3 is TGTGCCAGCAGTCCAGGGGCTGGGGCCAACGTCCTGACTTTC. It encodes CASSPGAGANVLTF.

This chain joins TRBV5-1 and TRBJ2-2, with D maybe TRBD1 (6 bases). In germline, CDR1 is SGHRS, CDR2 YFSETQ. This CDR3 comprises 16 residues. Deletions cut 0 bases from V and 4 bases from J, with 13 bases between. CDR3 amino acids: CASSLGPQGTTGELFF. The DNA of the CDR3 is TGCGCCAGCAGCTTGGGGCCACAGGGAACCACCGGGGAGCTGTTTTTT.

Concerning this clone: The germline gene is not matched at one end of the junction; a read error may be the cause. The rearrangement joins TRBV19 to TRBJ1-1; 8 bases align to TRBD1. Per germline, CDR1 LNHDA and CDR2 SQIVND (reference sequence). The CDR3 totals 14 residues. CDR3: CASSIGDRGTEASF. As DNA, the CDR3 is TGTGCCAGTAGTATAGGTGACAGGGGCACTGAAGCTTCCTTT. Drawing the rest from reference TRBV19 and TRBJ1-1, the complete variable domain is DGGITQSPKYLFRKEGQNVTLSCEQNLNHDAMYWYRQDPGQGLRLIYYSQIVNDFQKGDIAEGYSVSREKKESFPLTVTSAQKNPTAFYLCASSIGDRGTEASFGQGTRLTVV.

This chain connects TRBV4-1 to TRBJ1-6; D is possibly TRBD1 (5 bases). The V end was cut by 0 bases, the J end by 7 bases, with 13 bases between. Germline values: CDR1 MGHRA, CDR2 YSYEKL. This CDR3 has 16 residues. Here the CDR3 reads CASSQEYGGRNSPLHF. The CDR3 nucleotides are TGCGCCAGCAGCCAAGAATATGGGGGGAGGAATTCACCCCTCCACTTT.

The rearrangement links TRBV19 to TRBJ1-2, with 7 nucleotides matching TRBD1. The CDR3 has 14 amino acids. Germline-derived CDR1 and CDR2 are LNHDA and SQIVND (reference sequence). V dropped 4 bases and J dropped 4; count of bases not matched to a gene: 6. The CDR3: CASSSAGGVYGYTF. CDR3 coding DNA: TGTGCCAGTAGTAGCGCAGGGGGAGTCTATGGCTACACCTTC.

The V call is TRBV4-3, the J call TRBJ1-2; a possible D gene is TRBD1 (6 bases). Trimming shortened V by 0 bases and J by 7 bases, and 15 bases separated the two germline ends. The CDR3 is 15 amino acids. CDR1 is LGHNA and CDR2 is YSLEER in the germline V gene. The CDR3 sequence: CASSQDFGGTSGYTF. CDR3 in DNA: TGCGCCAGCAGCCAAGATTTCGGGGGCACGAGTGGCTACACCTTC.